This T cell receptor beta chain was sequenced during a study of blood T cell repertoires in COVID-19. Study overall: From the United States, Italy and Spain came samples of acute and convalescent COVID-19.

Study processing details: Reference gene primers were amplified, and this amplification served to estimate nucleated cell counts. Generated by immunoSEQ multiplex PCR, the TCRdb table keeps only in-frame clones and is missing some. The V and J calls and clone size come from that table; D and trimming were worked out from the DNA. This sample has a few hundred thousand clones; more than 75% occur once, and the top ten carry about 6.2%. Trimming pared 4 bases from V and 8 bases from J, leaving 24 bases between. Germline V lookup: CDR1 SGHRS, CDR2 YFSETQ. The CDR3 covers 16 residues. The clonotype originates from a woman aged 50 to 60 who had been exposed to COVID-19. The V gene is TRBV5-1, the J gene TRBJ1-1; D unclear. What was sequenced was PBMCs or T cells enriched from blood (not recorded which). The CDR3 loop reads CASSPTGSLVMREAFF. DNA for the CDR3: TGCGCCAGCAGCCCAACGGGGAGCCTTGTTATGAGGGAAGCTTTCTTT.